This is a list of T cell receptor beta chains from one sample in a study of cytomegalovirus exposure and HLA in healthy donors. Sequencing was performed with immunoSEQ multiplex PCR; in TCRdb, only in-frame clones are kept and a portion is missing. Here the sample spans 140,000 to 150,000 clones, around 80% being singletons. Material: PBMCs. Every receptor here comes from a female donor in good health and CMV-seronegative. Each CDR3 is given without its conserved first and last residue. The order of the fields is V gene, clone size, CDR3 protein. Some rows have no size entry. The others give once, few or many, or a class for an expanded clone.

TRBV5-1 . ASRTGTSSSYEQY
TRBV9 once ASSATGEAGSNQPQH
TRBV6-1 few ASSEGLGRGTTEAF
TRBV2 once ANRLGGGTDTQY
TRBV28 . ASSSTGGGYGYP
TRBV5-4 few ASSRDRERAF
TRBV19 . ATRGLAYNEQF
TRBV25-1 . ASSLPGGGTDTQY
TRBV6-1 . ASRKQGAMAEAF
TRBV27 . ASSPRTDYNSPLH
TRBV6-6 . ASNGQQGNTEAF
TRBV5-1 . ASSGESGALNEQF
TRBV12-2 . ASRLESDSFATNEKLF
TRBV5-1 . ASSLQGRGYT
TRBV4-2 few ASSQEGLYEQY
TRBV9 . ASSVATGTRFSYNEQF
TRBV5-6 few ASSLVIGQGWAEAF
TRBV6-6 . ASQTGGSRANVLT
TRBV5-1 . ASSWTGQNSGNTIY
TRBV7-9 . ASSSGQVHTEAF
TRBV4-1 few ASRRQGLTEAF
TRBV28 . ASSRGGAVRSPLH
TRBV4-3 few ASSQIGTGTNTEAF
TRBV30 . AYNRRENEKLF
TRBV27 . ASSWTASSYEQY
TRBV5-5 . ASSLGPGGYEQY
TRBV7-6 . ASSSDRGGEQY
TRBV7-9 . ASSPATAGGPEAF
TRBV4-1 . ASSQDTPRGNTEAF
TRBV9 once ASSIASGSSYEQY
TRBV7-6 . ASSLTSGASTDTQY
TRBV7-8 . ASSLGVGPSGRRDNEQF
TRBV10-3 . AISGGDSGNQPQH
TRBV28 . ASSRDHRAYSGNTIY
TRBV9 . ASSVGSKGAYEQF
TRBV2 . ASSEARGQANGYP
TRBV6-1 many ASRGDRESQPQH
TRBV27 few ASSLIGQGTNTEAF
TRBV7-3 . ASSLGRGTDTQY
TRBV28 . ASSLRTVSYEQY
TRBV28 . ASSLDRGTDTQY
TRBV27 . ASSWGTGYGYT
TRBV29-1 . STRTAIGEQF
TRBV5-1 . ASSPGVAGDSYMETQY
TRBV27 . ASRHLNTEAF
TRBV19 . ASSIGGGGQF
TRBV6-5 once ASSSNYEQY
TRBV11-2 . ASSLDAGFRTEAF